Shown below are 13 T cell receptor beta chains from a single sample sequenced in a study of T cell responses to AZD1222 COVID-19 vaccine. Assay used: immunoSEQ multiplex PCR; TCRdb lists only in-frame clones, some missing. The profile shows roughly 140,000 clones, 92% of them singletons. Specimen: peripheral blood, collected 28 days after the second AZD1222 dose. The receptors derive from an adult who received the AZD1222 COVID-19 vaccine.

This clone was detected only once. The CDR3 is CAWMSTEAFF. The CDR3 DNA reads TGTGCCTGGATGAGCACTGAAGCTTTCTTT. The chain uses TRBV30 and TRBJ1-1; D is unresolved. The CDR3 runs 10 residues. Trimming took off 4 bases at V and 4 bases at J, with 4 bases between the two ends. Germline V gene sequence: CDR1 GTSNPN, CDR2 SVGIG (reference sequence).

This chain links TRBV4-2 with TRBJ2-2; D is unclear. There are 15 residues in the CDR3. CDR1 is LGHNA and CDR2 is YNFKEQ in the germline V gene. The V end was cut by 1 base, the J end by 3 bases, with 9 bases between. CDR3 in DNA: TGTGCCAGCAGCCAAGTCAAGGAATACACCGGGGAGCTGTTTTTT. It codes for CASSQVKEYTGELFF.

The chain couples TRBV7-8 to TRBJ1-1, with D perhaps matching TRBD1 (6 bases). The CDR3 has 14 residues. Germline values: CDR1 SGHVS, CDR2 FQNEAQ. V was cut by 5 bases and J by 10 bases, with 20 bases left in between. The CDR3 loop reads CASSDGAGAHLAFF. The CDR3 DNA reads TGTGCCAGCAGCGACGGAGCGGGGGCGCATTTAGCTTTCTTT.

In nucleotides, the CDR3 is TGTGCCAGCAGGGTGTTTAGCGGGGGGGCGCAAGAGACCCAGTACTTC. It yields the protein CASRVFSGGAQETQYF. This chain connects TRBV27 to TRBJ2-5; 11 bases match TRBD2. CDR1 is MNHEY and CDR2 is SMNVEV in the germline V gene (reference sequence). The CDR3 loop spans 16 amino acids. The V segment lost 6 bases and the J segment 2 bases; nucleotides outside the gene matches: 8.

This clone was recorded only once. The rearrangement links TRBV2 to TRBJ1-2; possibly TRBD1 for D (6 bases). The germline CDR1 and CDR2 sequences are SNHLY and FYNNEI. This CDR3 spans 14 amino acids. V dropped 5 bases and J dropped 8 bases, with 18 bases sitting between them. CDR3 in DNA: TGTGCCAGCAGTACCTCCGGGGGGGCGCGGGGCTACACCTTC. This translates into CASSTSGGARGYTF.

The chain has TRBV5-1 and TRBJ2-4; D perhaps matches TRBD2 (6 bases). Trimming shortened V by 3 bases and J by 0 bases, and 19 bases separated the two germline ends. The germline V gene has CDR1 SGHRS and CDR2 YFSETQ. CDR3 length: 18 amino acids. The CDR3 sequence is CASSSGVPGVLAKNIQYF. The CDR3 region has the DNA TGCGCCAGCAGCTCGGGGGTTCCTGGAGTTCTAGCCAAAAACATTCAGTACTTC.

This clone was seen a single time. The chain combines TRBV6-1 with TRBJ2-3; D unclear. The CDR3 is 14 amino acids. Germline CDR1 and CDR2: MNHNS and SASEGT. Trimming left V 1 base short and J 6 bases short, with 11 bases between. The CDR3 protein is CASSEGAAADTQYF. CDR3 nucleotides: TGTGCCAGCAGTGAAGGGGCGGCCGCGGATACGCAGTATTTT.

The chain employs TRBV12-3 or TRBV12-4 and TRBJ1-5; D unclear. CDR3 length: 10 amino acids. The ends were cut back, 4 bases at V and 9 bases at J, with 4 bases in the middle. The CDR3 sequence is CASSSWPQHF. For the CDR3, the DNA is TGTGCCAGCAGTTCATGGCCCCAGCATTTT.

This chain links TRBV4-3 with TRBJ1-1; the D is unclear. Trimming removed 1 base from V and 10 bases from J, with 13 bases in between. The CDR3 is 13 residues long. CDR1 is LGHNA, CDR2 YSLEER, per germline. The CDR3 sequence: CASSQGPRNLAFF. The CDR3 region has the DNA TGCGCCAGCAGCCAAGGCCCCCGGAATCTAGCTTTCTTT.

V and J are TRBV11-3 and TRBJ2-5, with D tentatively TRBD1 or TRBD2 (5 bases each). Germline lookup yields CDR1 SGHNT and CDR2 YENEEA. There are 17 residues in the CDR3. Deletions cut 6 bases from V and 3 bases from J, with 23 bases between. CDR3 loop: CASRRGGKRRPEETQYF. The CDR3, as DNA: TGTGCCAGCAGGAGGGGCGGCAAGCGTCGCCCCGAAGAGACCCAGTACTTC.

V is TRBV27 and J is TRBJ2-2; a weak D match, TRBD1 (6 bases). Germline V lookup: CDR1 MNHEY, CDR2 SMNVEV (reference sequence). V was shortened by 6 bases and J by 7 bases, with 18 bases between the two germline ends. This CDR3 is 15 amino acids long. CDR3 sequence (DNA): TGTGCCAGCAGGAGCCTAAACAGGGCGAACGGGGAGCTGTTTTTT. This codes for CASRSLNRANGELFF.

The rearrangement links TRBV7-2 to TRBJ1-5; tentative D call: TRBD1 (5 bases). Germline values: CDR1 SGHTA, CDR2 FQGNSA. The CDR3 has 14 residues. V was shortened by 5 bases and J by 6 bases, with 14 bases between the two germline ends. DNA for the CDR3: TGTGCCAGCAGCCCCGGGGGGACGAGTCAGCCCCAGCATTTT. It yields the protein CASSPGGTSQPQHF.

V gene TRBV5-6 combines with J gene TRBJ2-1; D uncertain. Trimming shortened V by 5 bases and J by 14 bases, and 8 bases separated the two germline ends. Germline V gene lookup returns CDR1 SGHDT and CDR2 YYEEEE. The CDR3 sequence is 9 residues long. The CDR3 DNA sequence: TGTGCCAGCAGTGTAAGAAAGTTCTTC. It yields the protein CASSVRKFF.